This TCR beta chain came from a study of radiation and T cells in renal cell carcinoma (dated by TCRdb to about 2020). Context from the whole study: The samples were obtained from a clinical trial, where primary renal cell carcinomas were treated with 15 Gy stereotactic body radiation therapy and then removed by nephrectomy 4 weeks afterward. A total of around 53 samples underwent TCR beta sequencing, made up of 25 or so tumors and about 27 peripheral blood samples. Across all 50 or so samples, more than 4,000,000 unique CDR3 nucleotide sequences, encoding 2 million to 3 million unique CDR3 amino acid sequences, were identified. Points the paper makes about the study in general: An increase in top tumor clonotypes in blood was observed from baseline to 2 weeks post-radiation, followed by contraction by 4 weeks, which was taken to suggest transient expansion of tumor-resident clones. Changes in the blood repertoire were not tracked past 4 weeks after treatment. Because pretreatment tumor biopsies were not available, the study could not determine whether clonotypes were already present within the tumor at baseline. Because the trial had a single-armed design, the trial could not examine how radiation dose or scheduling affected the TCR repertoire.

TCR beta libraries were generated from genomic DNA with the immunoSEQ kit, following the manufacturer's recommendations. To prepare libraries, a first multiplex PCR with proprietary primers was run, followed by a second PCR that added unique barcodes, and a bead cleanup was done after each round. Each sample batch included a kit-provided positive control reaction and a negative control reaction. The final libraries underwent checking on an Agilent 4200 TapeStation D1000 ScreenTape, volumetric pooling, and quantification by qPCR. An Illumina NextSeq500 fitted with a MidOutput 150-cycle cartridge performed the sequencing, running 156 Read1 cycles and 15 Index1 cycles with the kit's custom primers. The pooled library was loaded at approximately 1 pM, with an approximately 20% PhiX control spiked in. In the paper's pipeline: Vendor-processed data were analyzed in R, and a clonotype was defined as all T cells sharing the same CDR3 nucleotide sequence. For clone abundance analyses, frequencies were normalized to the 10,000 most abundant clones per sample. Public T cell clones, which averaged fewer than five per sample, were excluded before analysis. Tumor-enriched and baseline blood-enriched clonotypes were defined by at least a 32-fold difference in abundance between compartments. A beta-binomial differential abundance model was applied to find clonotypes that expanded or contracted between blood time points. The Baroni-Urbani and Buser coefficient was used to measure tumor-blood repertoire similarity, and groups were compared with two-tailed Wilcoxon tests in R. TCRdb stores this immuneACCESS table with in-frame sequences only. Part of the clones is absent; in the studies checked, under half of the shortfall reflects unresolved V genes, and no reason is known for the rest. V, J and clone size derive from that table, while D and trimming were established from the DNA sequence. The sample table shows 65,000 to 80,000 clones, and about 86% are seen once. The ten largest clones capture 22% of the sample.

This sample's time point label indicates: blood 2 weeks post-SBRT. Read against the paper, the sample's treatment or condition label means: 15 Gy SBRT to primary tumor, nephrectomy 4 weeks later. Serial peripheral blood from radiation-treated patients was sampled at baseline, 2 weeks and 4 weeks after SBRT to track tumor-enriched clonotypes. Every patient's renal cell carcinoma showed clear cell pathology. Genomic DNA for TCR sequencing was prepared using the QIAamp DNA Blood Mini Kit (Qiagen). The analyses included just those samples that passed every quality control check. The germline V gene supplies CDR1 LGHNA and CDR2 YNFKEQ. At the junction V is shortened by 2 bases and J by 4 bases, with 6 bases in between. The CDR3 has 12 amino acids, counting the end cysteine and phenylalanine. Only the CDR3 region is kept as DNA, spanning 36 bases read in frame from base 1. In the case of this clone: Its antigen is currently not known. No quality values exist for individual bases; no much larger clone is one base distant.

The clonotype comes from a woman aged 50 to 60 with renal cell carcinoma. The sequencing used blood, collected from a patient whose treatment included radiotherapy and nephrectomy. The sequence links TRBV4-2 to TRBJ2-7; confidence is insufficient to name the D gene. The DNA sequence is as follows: TGTGCCAGCAGCCAATTGGGGTACGAGCAGTACTTC. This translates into CASSQLGYEQYF.